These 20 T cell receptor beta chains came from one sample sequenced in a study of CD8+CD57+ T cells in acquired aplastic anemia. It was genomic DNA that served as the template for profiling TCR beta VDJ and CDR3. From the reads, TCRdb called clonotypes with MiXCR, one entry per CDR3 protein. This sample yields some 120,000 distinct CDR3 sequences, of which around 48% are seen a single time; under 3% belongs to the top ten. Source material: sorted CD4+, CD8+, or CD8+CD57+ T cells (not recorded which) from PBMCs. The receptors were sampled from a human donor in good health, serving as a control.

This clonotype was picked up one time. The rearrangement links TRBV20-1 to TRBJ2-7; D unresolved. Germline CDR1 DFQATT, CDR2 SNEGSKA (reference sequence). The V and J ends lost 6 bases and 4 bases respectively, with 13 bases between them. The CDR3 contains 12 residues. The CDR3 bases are TGCAGTGCGACAACGGAAGCATACGAGCAGTACTTC. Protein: CSATTEAYEQYF.

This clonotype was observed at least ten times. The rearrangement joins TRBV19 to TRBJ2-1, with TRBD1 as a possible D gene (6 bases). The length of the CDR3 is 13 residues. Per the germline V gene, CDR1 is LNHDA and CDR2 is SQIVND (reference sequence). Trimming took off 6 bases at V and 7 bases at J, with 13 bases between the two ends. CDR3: CASRPRDINEQFF. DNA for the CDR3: TGTGCCAGTAGGCCTAGGGACATAAATGAGCAGTTCTTC.

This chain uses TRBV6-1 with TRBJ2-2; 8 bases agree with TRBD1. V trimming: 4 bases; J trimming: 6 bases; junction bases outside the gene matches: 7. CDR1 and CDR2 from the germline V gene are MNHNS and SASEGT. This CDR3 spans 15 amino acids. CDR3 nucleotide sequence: TGTGCCAGCAGTGCCCCACGGACAGGGTCCGGGGAGCTGTTTTTT. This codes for CASSAPRTGSGELFF.

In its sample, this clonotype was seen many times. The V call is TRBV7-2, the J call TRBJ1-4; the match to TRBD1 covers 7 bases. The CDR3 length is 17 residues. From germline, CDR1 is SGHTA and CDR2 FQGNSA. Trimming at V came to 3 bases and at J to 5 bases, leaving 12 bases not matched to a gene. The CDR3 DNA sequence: TGTGCCAGCAGCTTGGGATTTACCAGGGGGGACAATGAAAAACTGTTTTTT. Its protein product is CASSLGFTRGDNEKLFF.

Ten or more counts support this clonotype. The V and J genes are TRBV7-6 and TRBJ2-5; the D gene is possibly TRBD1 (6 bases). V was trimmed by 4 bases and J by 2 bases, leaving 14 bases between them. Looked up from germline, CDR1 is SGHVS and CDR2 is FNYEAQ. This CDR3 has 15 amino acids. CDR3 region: CASSSGARGQETQYF. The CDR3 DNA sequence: TGTGCCAGCAGCTCAGGGGCGAGGGGGCAAGAGACCCAGTACTTC.

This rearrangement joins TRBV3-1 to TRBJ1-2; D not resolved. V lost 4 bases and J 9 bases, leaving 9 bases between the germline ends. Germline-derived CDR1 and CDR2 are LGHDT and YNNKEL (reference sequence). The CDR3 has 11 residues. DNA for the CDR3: TGTGCCAGCAGCCGAACCCGGAGCTACACCTTC. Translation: CASSRTRSYTF.

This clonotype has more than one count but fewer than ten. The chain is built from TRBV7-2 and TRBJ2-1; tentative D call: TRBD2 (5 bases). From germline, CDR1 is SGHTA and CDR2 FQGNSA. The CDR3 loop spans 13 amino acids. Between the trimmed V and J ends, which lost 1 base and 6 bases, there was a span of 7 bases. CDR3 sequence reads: CASSLGRVNEQFF. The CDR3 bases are TGTGCCAGCAGCTTAGGGCGGGTCAATGAGCAGTTCTTC.

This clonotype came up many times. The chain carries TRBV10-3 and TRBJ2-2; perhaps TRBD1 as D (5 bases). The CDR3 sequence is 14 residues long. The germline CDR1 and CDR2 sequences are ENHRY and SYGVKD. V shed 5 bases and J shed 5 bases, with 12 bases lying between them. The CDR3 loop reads CAISPTGGTGELFF. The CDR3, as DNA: TGTGCCATCAGTCCTACAGGTGGTACCGGGGAGCTGTTTTTT.

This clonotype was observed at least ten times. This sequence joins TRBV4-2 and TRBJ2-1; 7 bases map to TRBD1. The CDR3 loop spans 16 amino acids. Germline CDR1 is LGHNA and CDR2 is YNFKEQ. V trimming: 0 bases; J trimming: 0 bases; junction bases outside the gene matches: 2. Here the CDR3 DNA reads TGTGCCAGCAGCCAAGATAGGGGGCTCTCCTACAATGAGCAGTTCTTC. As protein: CASSQDRGLSYNEQFF.

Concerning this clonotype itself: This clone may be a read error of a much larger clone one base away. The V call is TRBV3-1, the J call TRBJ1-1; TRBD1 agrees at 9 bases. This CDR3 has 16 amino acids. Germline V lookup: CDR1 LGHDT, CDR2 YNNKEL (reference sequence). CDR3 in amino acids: CASSPPGTGKNIEAFF. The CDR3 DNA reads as TGTGCCAGCAGCCCCCCCGGGACAGGGAAGAACATTGAAGCTTTCTTT.

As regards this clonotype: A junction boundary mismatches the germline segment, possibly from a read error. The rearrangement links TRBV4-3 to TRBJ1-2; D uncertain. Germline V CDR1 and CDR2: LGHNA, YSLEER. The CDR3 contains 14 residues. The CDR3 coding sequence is TGCGCCAGCAGCAGAGGGATAGGACCTTATGGCTGCACCTTC. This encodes CASSRGIGPYGCTF.

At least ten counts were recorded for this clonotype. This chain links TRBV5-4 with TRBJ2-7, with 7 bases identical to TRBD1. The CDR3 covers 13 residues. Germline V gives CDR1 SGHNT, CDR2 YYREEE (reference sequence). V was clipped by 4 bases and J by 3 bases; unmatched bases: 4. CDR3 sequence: CASSRQGFYEQYF. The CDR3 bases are TGTGCCAGCAGCAGACAGGGCTTCTACGAGCAGTACTTC. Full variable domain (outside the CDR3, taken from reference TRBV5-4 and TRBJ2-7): ETGVTQSPTHLIKTRGQQVTLRCSSQSGHNTVSWYQQALGQGPQFIFQYYREEENGRGNFPPRFSGLQFPNYSSELNVNALELDDSALYLCASSRQGFYEQYFGPGTRLTVT.

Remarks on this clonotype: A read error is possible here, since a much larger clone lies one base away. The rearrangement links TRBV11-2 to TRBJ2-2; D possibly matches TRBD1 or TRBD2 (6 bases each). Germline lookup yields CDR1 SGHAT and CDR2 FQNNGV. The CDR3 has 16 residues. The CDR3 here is CASSPRGLPNTGELSF. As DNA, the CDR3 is TGTGCCAGCAGCCCACGGGGGCTGCCGAACACCGGGGAGCTGTCTTTT.

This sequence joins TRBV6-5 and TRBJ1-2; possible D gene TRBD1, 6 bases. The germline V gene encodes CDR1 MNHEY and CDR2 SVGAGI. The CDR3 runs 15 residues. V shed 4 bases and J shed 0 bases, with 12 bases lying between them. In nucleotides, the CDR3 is TGTGCCAGCAGTTCCGGGACACCAACTAACTATGGCTACACCTTC. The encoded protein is CASSSGTPTNYGYTF.

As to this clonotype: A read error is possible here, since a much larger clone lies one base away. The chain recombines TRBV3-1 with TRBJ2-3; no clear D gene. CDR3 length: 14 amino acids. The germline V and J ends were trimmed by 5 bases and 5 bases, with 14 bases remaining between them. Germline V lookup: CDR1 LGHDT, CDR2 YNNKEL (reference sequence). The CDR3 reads CASSSPRSRDTQYF. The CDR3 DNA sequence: TGTGCCAGCAGCTCCCCCCGGTCCAGAGATACGCAGTATTTT.

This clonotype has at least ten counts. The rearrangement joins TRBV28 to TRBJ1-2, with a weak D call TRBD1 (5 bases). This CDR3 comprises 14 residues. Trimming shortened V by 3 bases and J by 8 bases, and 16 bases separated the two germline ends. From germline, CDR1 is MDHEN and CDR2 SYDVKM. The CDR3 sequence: CASSFWDAVGGYTF. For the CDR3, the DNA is TGTGCCAGCAGTTTTTGGGACGCTGTGGGGGGCTACACCTTC.

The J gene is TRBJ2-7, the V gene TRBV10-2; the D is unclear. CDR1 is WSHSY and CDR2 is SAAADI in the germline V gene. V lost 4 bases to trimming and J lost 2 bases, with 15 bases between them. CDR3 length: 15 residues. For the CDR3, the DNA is TGCGCCAGCAGTGTGAGCTATGTTGGTACCTACGAGCAGTACTTC. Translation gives CASSVSYVGTYEQYF.

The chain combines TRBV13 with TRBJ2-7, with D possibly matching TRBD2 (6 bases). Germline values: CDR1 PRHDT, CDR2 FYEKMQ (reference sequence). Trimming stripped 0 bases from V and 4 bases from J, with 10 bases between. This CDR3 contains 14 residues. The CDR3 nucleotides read TGTGCCAGCAGCTTAGGTAGAGGAGGGTACGAGCAGTACTTC. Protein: CASSLGRGGYEQYF.

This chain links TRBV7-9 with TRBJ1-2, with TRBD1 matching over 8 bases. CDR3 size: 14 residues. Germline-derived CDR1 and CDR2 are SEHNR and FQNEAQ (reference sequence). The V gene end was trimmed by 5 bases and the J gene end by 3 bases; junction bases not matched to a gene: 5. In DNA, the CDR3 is TGTGCCAGCAGCCCTGGACAGGGAGACTATGGCTACACCTTC. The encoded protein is CASSPGQGDYGYTF.

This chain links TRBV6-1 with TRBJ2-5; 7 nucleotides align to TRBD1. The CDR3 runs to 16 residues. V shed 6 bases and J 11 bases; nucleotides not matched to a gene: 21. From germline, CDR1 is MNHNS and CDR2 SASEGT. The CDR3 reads CASSETQGMGNYEQYF. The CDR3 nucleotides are TGTGCCAGCAGCGAAACACAGGGGATGGGGAACTATGAGCAGTACTTC.